These 14 T cell receptor beta chains came from one sample sequenced in a study of shared clonotypes between healthy human individuals (TCRdb year 2020). Library generation was performed with the immunoSEQ multiplex PCR assay. Sourced from immuneACCESS, this table was stored by TCRdb with only in-frame sequences that have V and J called. A share of the clones is absent; for the studies checked, an unresolved V gene accounts for under half, and the remainder has no known explanation. Across this sample there are about 2.1 million clones, with 80% to 95% seen only once. The top ten clones comprise approximately 1.7% of the sample. CD8 naive samples were obtained by positive selection for CCR7 among CD45RO-negative cells, yielding a CD45RA+CCR7+ population from which TemRA cells were excluded. Sample: naive CD8+ T cells from PBMCs. The cell subset or site label on this specimen signifies: CD45RA+CCR7+. These receptors all stem from a man aged 18 to 30 in good health. Some clones in this sample may be carry-over from other donors' samples.

This clone was detected once. This rearrangement joins TRBV7-9 to TRBJ2-7, with 8 bases that match TRBD1. The CDR3 is 16 residues long. The J segment lost 3 bases and the V segment lost 0 bases, leaving 7 bases of the junction unmatched. CDR1 and CDR2 (germline): SEHNR, FQNEAQ (reference sequence). The CDR3 loop reads CASSLALWTGHYEQYF. The CDR3, as DNA: TGTGCCAGCAGCTTAGCGCTTTGGACAGGGCACTACGAGCAGTACTTC.

The J gene is TRBJ2-5, the V gene TRBV28; 8 bases line up with TRBD1. Germline CDR1 and CDR2: MDHEN and SYDVKM. The length of the CDR3 is 16 residues. Trimming cost V 7 bases and J 1 base; bases outside gene matches: 11. The CDR3 is CASTTDLGQGQETQYF. The CDR3 region has the DNA TGTGCCAGCACCACTGACCTCGGACAGGGCCAAGAGACCCAGTACTTC.

The V gene is TRBV7-3, the J gene TRBJ2-3, with D possibly being TRBD1 (6 bases). The CDR3 sequence is 12 residues long. Trimming shortened V by 4 bases and J by 8 bases, and 10 bases separated the two germline ends. Germline loops: CDR1 SGHTA, CDR2 FQGTGA. CDR3 loop: CASSSRGGTQYF. CDR3 in DNA: TGTGCCAGCAGCTCTCGAGGGGGTACGCAGTATTTT.

The chain carries TRBV13 and TRBJ1-1; possible D gene TRBD1, 5 bases. Germline lookup yields CDR1 PRHDT and CDR2 FYEKMQ (reference sequence). The CDR3 runs to 15 residues. The V gene lost 0 bases and the J gene lost 4 bases, with 12 bases spanning the gap. CDR3 loop: CASSLGQGSVTEAFF. The CDR3 DNA reads TGTGCCAGCAGCTTAGGCCAGGGTTCGGTCACTGAAGCTTTCTTT.

The rearrangement links TRBV11-2 to TRBJ2-7; 10 nucleotides match TRBD2. Germline CDR1 and CDR2: SGHAT and FQNNGV. Trimming took 5 bases from V and 5 from J; bases not matched to a gene: 6. This CDR3 comprises 14 residues. As DNA, the CDR3 is TGTGCCAGCAGCCTCAGCGGGAGGGGCCACGAGCAGTACTTC. Protein product: CASSLSGRGHEQYF. The full variable domain, with the rest looked up from reference TRBV11-2 and TRBJ2-7, is EAGVAQSPRYKIIEKRQSVAFWCNPISGHATLYWYQQILGQGPKLLIQFQNNGVVDDSQLPKDRFSAERLKGVDSTLKIQPAKLEDSAVYLCASSLSGRGHEQYFGPGTRLTVT.

The chain uses TRBV6-1 and TRBJ2-7, with TRBD2 matching 10 bases. The CDR3 covers 18 residues. V was pared by 3 bases and J by 6 bases, with 17 bases of the junction left unmatched. Germline CDR1 is MNHNS and CDR2 is SASEGT. CDR3 coding DNA: TGTGCCAGCAGTGATTCTTTTTATTTGCTAGCGGGAGTGGTCGAGCAGTACTTC. It yields the protein CASSDSFYLLAGVVEQYF.

The DNA of the CDR3 is TGTGCCAGCAGCTTGGAGGTGGGGTGGCCTAACTATGGCTACACCTTC. This encodes CASSLEVGWPNYGYTF. The chain recombines TRBV7-2 with TRBJ1-2; no clear D gene. The length of the CDR3 is 16 residues. V was clipped by 3 bases and J by 0 bases, with 14 bases between them. The germline V gene encodes CDR1 SGHTA and CDR2 FQGNSA.

About this clone: Other nucleotide sequences from this sample produce the same CDR3. The rearrangement links TRBV4-3 to TRBJ2-5, with D unclear. Trimming left V 0 bases short and J 1 base short, with 3 bases between. The germline CDR1 and CDR2 sequences are LGHNA and YSLEER. The CDR3 is 13 amino acids. The DNA for the CDR3 is TGCGCCAGCAGCCAAGACAGCCAAGAGACCCAGTACTTC. Its protein is CASSQDSQETQYF.

Comment on this clone: The identical CDR3 is also encoded by other nucleotide sequences in the sample. V and J are TRBV28 and TRBJ2-7; D not resolved. This CDR3 has 13 amino acids. V lost 1 base to trimming and J lost 4 bases, with 8 bases between them. Per germline, CDR1 MDHEN and CDR2 SYDVKM. The CDR3 nucleotides read TGTGCCAGCAGTTTATCCCCCGCGTACGAGCAGTACTTC. Translating it yields CASSLSPAYEQYF. The full variable domain, its missing parts supplied by reference TRBV28 and TRBJ2-7, is DVKVTQSSRYLVKRTGEKVFLECVQDMDHENMFWYRQDPGLGLRLIYFSYDVKMKEKGDIPEGYSVSREKKERFSLILESASTNQTSMYLCASSLSPAYEQYFGPGTRLTVT.

The chain combines TRBV5-6 with TRBJ2-3; a weak D match, TRBD2 (5 bases). V was cut by 4 bases and J by 0 bases, with 15 bases left in between. This CDR3 region has 16 residues. The V gene's germline CDR1 is SGHDT and CDR2 YYEEEE. CDR3 region: CASSRGWGASTDTQYF. The CDR3 DNA reads as TGTGCCAGCAGCCGTGGGTGGGGAGCTAGCACAGATACGCAGTATTTT.

The chain combines TRBV19 with TRBJ2-7, with D maybe TRBD2 (5 bases). Per germline, CDR1 LNHDA and CDR2 SQIVND (reference sequence). Trimming took off 3 bases at V and 2 bases at J, with 11 bases between the two ends. The CDR3 sequence is 14 residues long. The CDR3 is CASSIFAGTYEQYF. CDR3 DNA sequence: TGTGCCAGTAGTATTTTCGCGGGCACCTACGAGCAGTACTTC.

Only one count was recorded for this clone. The V call is TRBV6-1, the J call TRBJ2-5; D remains unclear. V was pared by 5 bases and J by 2 bases, with 0 bases between. This CDR3 spans 10 amino acids. In germline, CDR1 is MNHNS, CDR2 SASEGT. The CDR3 sequence is CASSQETQYF. CDR3 DNA: TGTGCCAGCAGTCAAGAGACCCAGTACTTC.

The CDR3 nucleotides are TGTGCCAGCAGTCTTTGGGGCGGCAGTGTTTTTGGCAATCAGCCCCAGCATTTT. Translating it yields CASSLWGGSVFGNQPQHF. The chain combines TRBV27 with TRBJ1-5; D is possibly TRBD1 (5 bases). There are 18 residues in the CDR3. The V end lost 5 bases, the J end lost 2 bases, and 22 bases lay between the germline ends. Germline CDR1 reads MNHEY; CDR2 reads SMNVEV (reference sequence).

This clone was recorded a few times. Distinct nucleotide sequences in the sample also encode this CDR3. CDR3: CASSEAGGSSYEQYF. In DNA, the CDR3 is TGTGCCAGCAGTGAAGCGGGCGGGAGCTCCTACGAGCAGTACTTC. The chain couples TRBV6-1 to TRBJ2-7; the match to TRBD2 covers 7 bases. The germline V gene has CDR1 MNHNS and CDR2 SASEGT. The V gene end was trimmed by 0 bases and the J gene end by 0 bases; junction bases not matched to a gene: 2. The CDR3 covers 15 residues.